The T cell receptor beta chain under discussion was sequenced for a study of T cell repertoires in cytomegalovirus infection (dated by TCRdb to the late 2010s). In terms of the full investigation: The HLA type of each donor mattered for the analysis, because public TCR beta signatures pointed to carriage of CMV infection along with the matching HLA type.

This clonotype was recorded at least ten times. Its cognate antigen has yet to be identified. Base qualities are not recorded, but no much larger clone differs from it by a single base. Sequencing instrument: Illumina HiSeq 1500. TCRdb's own reprocessing of the public reads used fastp at Q25 and MiXCR and kept productive beta chains. CDR3 protein sequences are deduplicated, and each keeps its most common genes and DNA. Counted in this sample were around 530,000 distinct CDR3 sequences; 15% to 20% of them appeared once. The leading ten clones occupy 20% to 30% of the sample. In the germline V gene, CDR1 corresponds to SGHVS and CDR2 to FQNEAQ. From cysteine to phenylalanine, the CDR3 is 18 amino acids long. Only CDR3 DNA remains: 54 bases, in frame from the first base. V loses 1 base at its end and J loses 2 bases; junction bases beyond the gene matches: 13. What the research found in general, with its limitations: In both this cohort and an independent cohort of approximately 350 donors, the cumulative frequency of public TCR beta family members distinguished carriers of CMV infection plus the relevant HLA type. The ex vivo response was dominated by HLA-C-restricted CMV-specific TCR beta clonotypes, and the single most frequent clonotype in two of eight donors was supplied by these HLA-C-restricted clonotypes.

Rearrangement joined TRBV7-8 to TRBJ2-7, with 8 central nucleotides matching TRBD1. Sequencing was carried out using CD8+ T cells from PBMCs. The receptor comes from a human donor in good health (CMV status not recorded). Some clones in this sample may be carry-over from other donors' samples. The nucleotide sequence reads TGTGCCAGCAGCTTAGTCGGACAGGGCAGTTTGGGAACCTACGAGCAGTACTTC. Protein translation: CASSLVGQGSLGTYEQYF.